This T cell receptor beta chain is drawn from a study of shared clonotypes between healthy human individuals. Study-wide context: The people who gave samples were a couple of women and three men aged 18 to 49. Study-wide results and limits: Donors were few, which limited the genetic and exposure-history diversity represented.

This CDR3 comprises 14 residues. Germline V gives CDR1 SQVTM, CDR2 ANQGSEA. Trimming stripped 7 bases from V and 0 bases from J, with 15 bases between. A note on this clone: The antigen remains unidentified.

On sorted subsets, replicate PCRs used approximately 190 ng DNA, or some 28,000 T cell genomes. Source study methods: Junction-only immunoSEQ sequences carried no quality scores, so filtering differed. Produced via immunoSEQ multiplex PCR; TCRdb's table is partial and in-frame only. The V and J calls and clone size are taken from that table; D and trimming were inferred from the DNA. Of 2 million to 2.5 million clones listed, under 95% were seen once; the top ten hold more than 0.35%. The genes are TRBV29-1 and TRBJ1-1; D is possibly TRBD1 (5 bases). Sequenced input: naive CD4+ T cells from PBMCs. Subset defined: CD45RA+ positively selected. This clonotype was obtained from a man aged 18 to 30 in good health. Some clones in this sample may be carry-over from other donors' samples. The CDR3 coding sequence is TGCAGCGGCCGTAGACAGTTTATGAACACTGAAGCTTTCTTT. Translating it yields CSGRRQFMNTEAFF.